Below, 21 T cell receptor beta chains from the same sample are listed, as sequenced in a study of cytomegalovirus exposure and HLA in healthy donors. The PCR employed 60 Vbeta primers together with 13 Jbeta primers. Sequencing used immunoSEQ multiplex PCR; TCRdb keeps in-frame clones, though not all of them. The table has roughly 120,000 clones, 76% seen once. Sequenced: PBMCs. The origin of the receptors is a woman aged 45-60 years in good health and CMV-seropositive.

This clone was seen more than once but under ten times. J is TRBJ1-1 and V is TRBV6-5, with 8 bases matching TRBD1. The CDR3 has 14 residues. Germline-derived CDR1 and CDR2 are MNHEY and SVGAGI. The V segment lost 2 bases and the J segment 5 bases; nucleotides outside the gene matches: 4. The CDR3 DNA reads as TGTGCCAGCAGTTACAGGACAGGGAAGACTGAAGCTTTCTTT. Amino acids: CASSYRTGKTEAFF.

V and J are TRBV5-1 and TRBJ2-7; D might be TRBD1 (6 bases). The germline V gene encodes CDR1 SGHRS and CDR2 YFSETQ. Trimming removed 4 bases at V and 0 bases at J, with 8 bases between. The CDR3 has 13 amino acids. This CDR3 is CASSGDISYEQYF. The CDR3 nucleotides are TGCGCCAGCAGCGGGGACATCTCCTACGAGCAGTACTTC.

The chain couples TRBV19 to TRBJ1-2, with no clear D. The germline V gene encodes CDR1 LNHDA and CDR2 SQIVND (reference sequence). The V end was cut by 5 bases, the J end by 0 bases, with 13 bases between. This CDR3 contains 15 residues. The CDR3, as DNA: TGTGCCAGTAGTCGCCCGGGAGAGACTAACTATGGCTACACCTTC. Translated: CASSRPGETNYGYTF.

The chain carries TRBV11-3 and TRBJ2-1, with 9 nucleotides matching TRBD1. CDR1 SGHNT and CDR2 YENEEA come from the germline V gene. The CDR3 spans 15 residues. The ends lost 3 bases at V and 4 bases at J; junction bases unmatched: 4. CDR3 protein: CASSLTGGRYNEQFF. The CDR3 nucleotides are TGTGCCAGCAGCTTGACAGGGGGAAGATACAATGAGCAGTTCTTC.

This chain links TRBV5-4 with TRBJ1-1, with D tentatively TRBD1 (6 bases). Germline V gene data show CDR1 as SGHNT and CDR2 as YYREEE (reference sequence). The V gene lost 4 bases and the J gene lost 3 bases, with 19 bases spanning the gap. This CDR3 is 16 amino acids long. The CDR3, as DNA: TGTGCCAGCAGCCTGGGGGGGGGCCCAGAACACACTGAAGCTTTCTTT. Amino acids: CASSLGGGPEHTEAFF.

The chain combines TRBV5-1 with TRBJ2-1; 10 nucleotides align to TRBD1. CDR1 is SGHRS, CDR2 YFSETQ, per germline. The CDR3 runs to 15 residues. With 0 bases clipped from V and 8 bases from J, the junction kept 5 bases outside the gene matches. CDR3 region: CASSLADRGLDEQFF. For the CDR3, the DNA is TGCGCCAGCAGCTTGGCGGACAGGGGGTTGGATGAGCAGTTCTTC.

The V and J genes are TRBV10-2 and TRBJ1-5; 8 positions agree with TRBD1. Losses at the gene ends were 7 bases for V and 5 bases for J; bases not matched to a gene: 4. Germline CDR1 and CDR2: WSHSY and SAAADI. The CDR3 consists of 13 residues. The CDR3 here is CASTGGIDQPQHF. DNA of the CDR3: TGCGCCAGCACAGGGGGCATCGATCAGCCCCAGCATTTT.

The V call is TRBV19, the J call TRBJ1-1; tentatively, D is TRBD1 (6 bases). Trimming took 4 bases from V and 3 from J, leaving 9 bases between them. The V gene's germline CDR1 is LNHDA and CDR2 SQIVND (reference sequence). The CDR3 loop spans 13 amino acids. CDR3 DNA: TGTGCCAGTAGTACGTCAGGGGACACTGAAGCTTTCTTT. Translated, it gives CASSTSGDTEAFF.

J is TRBJ2-1 and V is TRBV9, with D possibly TRBD1 on 6 matching bases. CDR3 size: 16 residues. Between the trimmed V and J ends, which lost 1 base and 2 bases, there was a span of 13 bases. Germline loops: CDR1 SGDLS, CDR2 YYNGEE. CDR3 in amino acids: CASSVRYRAPYNEQFF. The CDR3, as DNA: TGTGCCAGCAGCGTACGGTACAGGGCCCCCTACAATGAGCAGTTCTTC.

Remarks on this clone: This CDR3 is also generated by other DNA sequences in the sample. This chain connects TRBV5-1 to TRBJ1-5, with D uncertain. This CDR3 region has 14 residues. Between the trimmed V and J ends, which lost 0 bases and 4 bases, there was a span of 8 bases. CDR1 SGHRS and CDR2 YFSETQ come from the germline V gene. CDR3 coding DNA: TGCGCCAGCAGCTTGGAGGGCGGGAATCAGCCCCAGCATTTT. It yields the protein CASSLEGGNQPQHF.

The genes are TRBV7-8 and TRBJ2-7, with D tentatively TRBD1 (6 bases). The length of the CDR3 is 19 residues. The germline CDR1 and CDR2 sequences are SGHVS and FQNEAQ. Trimming took off 2 bases at V and 0 bases at J, with 23 bases between the two ends. The CDR3 spells CASSLPSQDSPWGSYEQYF. CDR3 nucleotide sequence: TGTGCCAGCAGCTTACCCTCCCAGGACAGCCCCTGGGGCTCCTACGAGCAGTACTTC.

The chain has TRBV10-3 and TRBJ2-7, with a possible D match to TRBD2 (6 bases). Trimming removed 0 bases at V and 0 bases at J, with 9 bases between. The CDR3 loop spans 15 amino acids. The V gene's germline CDR1 is ENHRY and CDR2 SYGVKD. The CDR3: CAISESGAGSYEQYF. CDR3 DNA sequence: TGTGCCATCAGTGAGTCGGGAGCGGGCTCCTACGAGCAGTACTTC.

V usage is TRBV11-3 and J usage is TRBJ2-3, with D possibly matching TRBD1 (6 bases). The CDR3 is 16 amino acids. CDR1 is SGHNT and CDR2 is YENEEA in the germline V gene. The ends were cut back, 2 bases at V and 1 base at J, with 13 bases in the middle. CDR3 sequence reads: CASSLRQVGGTDTQYF. The DNA for the CDR3 is TGTGCCAGCAGCTTACGACAGGTTGGGGGCACAGATACGCAGTATTTT.

This clone was recorded a few times. The chain links TRBV2 to TRBJ2-1, with D tentatively TRBD2 (6 bases). Germline loops: CDR1 SNHLY, CDR2 FYNNEI. Trimming cost V 4 bases and J 7 bases, with 20 bases left between them. This CDR3 is 16 amino acids long. CDR3 protein: CASSGPGLSTGNEQFF. DNA for the CDR3: TGTGCCAGCAGTGGGCCGGGACTCTCTACTGGGAATGAGCAGTTCTTC.

The chain joins TRBV5-4 to TRBJ1-2, with a tentative D call TRBD1 (6 bases). Germline V CDR1 and CDR2: SGHNT, YYREEE (reference sequence). The ends were cut back, 4 bases at V and 4 bases at J, with 11 bases in the middle. The CDR3 sequence is 13 residues long. CDR3 loop: CASSADSFYGYTF. As DNA, the CDR3 is TGTGCCAGCAGCGCGGACAGTTTCTATGGCTACACCTTC.

The genes are TRBV2 and TRBJ1-2, with 7 bases identical to TRBD1. The germline V gene encodes CDR1 SNHLY and CDR2 FYNNEI. Losses at the gene ends were 5 bases for V and 7 bases for J; bases not matched to a gene: 16. The length of the CDR3 is 16 residues. CDR3 protein: CASSPQGAGGQTGYTF. CDR3 sequence (DNA): TGTGCCAGCAGTCCCCAAGGGGCAGGGGGTCAGACTGGCTACACCTTC.

The chain has TRBV15 and TRBJ2-7, with D unresolved. The germline V gene encodes CDR1 LNHNV and CDR2 YYDKDF (reference sequence). V lost 1 base and J lost 2, with 6 bases in between. The CDR3 totals 13 residues. The CDR3 DNA is TGTGCCACCAGCAGAGTCCTAACCTACGAGCAGTACTTC. This gives the protein CATSRVLTYEQYF.

V usage is TRBV5-1 and J usage is TRBJ1-1; 10 nucleotides align to TRBD1. The germline CDR1 and CDR2 sequences are SGHRS and YFSETQ. CDR3 size: 16 residues. J gave up 4 bases and V 4 bases, and 10 bases lay outside the gene matches. In DNA form, the CDR3 reads TGCGCCAGCAGCCCCGGGACAGGGGTCGGGGGCACTGAAGCTTTCTTT. Amino acids: CASSPGTGVGGTEAFF.

This chain connects TRBV19 to TRBJ2-7; D might be TRBD1 (5 bases). Germline V gives CDR1 LNHDA, CDR2 SQIVND (reference sequence). The V and J ends lost 4 bases and 4 bases respectively, with 17 bases between them. The CDR3 spans 15 residues. The CDR3 DNA is TGTGCCAGTAGTACCAACAGCCCAGGGCTTTACGAGCAGTACTTC. Translation gives CASSTNSPGLYEQYF.

V gene TRBV10-3 combines with J gene TRBJ2-7; possibly TRBD2 for D (5 bases). Looked up from germline, CDR1 is ENHRY and CDR2 is SYGVKD. Trimming left V 6 bases short and J 0 bases short, with 15 bases between. The CDR3 consists of 15 residues. CDR3 bases: TGTGCCATCAGCGGGATTTGGGCTCGCTCCTACGAGCAGTACTTC. Its translation is CAISGIWARSYEQYF.

The count of this clone is one. The V gene is TRBV19, the J gene TRBJ2-1, with D possibly being TRBD1 (5 bases). Germline V lookup: CDR1 LNHDA, CDR2 SQIVND (reference sequence). The CDR3 consists of 12 residues. Trimming took 6 bases from V and 7 from J, leaving 10 bases between them. The DNA of the CDR3 is TGTGCCAGTAGCCTAAGGGGTAATGAGCAGTTCTTC. Its translation: CASSLRGNEQFF.